The entry below describes one TCR beta chain. This clonotype was picked up a small number of times. Its antigen is still unknown. No base qualities exist here, and no much larger clone lies one base off it. The sequencer listed for this sample is Illumina HiSeq 1500. The public sequencing data were trimmed at Q25 with fastp and processed into clonotypes with MiXCR by TCRdb, which kept only in-frame beta chains. Rows are unified per CDR3 protein, each entry keeping the most common DNA and genes. This sample gives 400,000 to 550,000 distinct CDR3 sequences in total; about 11% of them show up just once. 10% of the sample rests with the top ten. The data were taken from a study of T cell repertoires in cytomegalovirus infection (dated by TCRdb to the late 2010s). Study-wide context: Donor HLA type was relevant to the analysis, as public TCR beta signatures indicated carriage of CMV infection together with the matching HLA type. Overall study outcomes, separate from this receptor: The ex vivo response was dominated by HLA-C-restricted CMV-specific TCR beta clonotypes, and the single most frequent clonotype in two of eight donors was supplied by these HLA-C-restricted clonotypes. Cumulative frequency of public TCR beta family members discriminated carriers of CMV infection plus the relevant HLA type in this cohort and an independent approximately 370-donor cohort.

Trimming removed 1 base from V and 5 bases from J, leaving 12 bases between the germline ends. Looking up the germline V gene (reference sequence) yields CDR1 MNHEY and CDR2 SMNVEV. Including the terminal cysteine and phenylalanine, the CDR3 comprises 14 residues. Only CDR3 DNA remains: 42 bases, in frame from the first base. This TCR was recovered from a human donor in good health (CMV status not recorded). Some clones in this sample may be carry-over from other donors' samples. The rearrangement joined TRBV27 to TRBJ2-7, with a tentative D gene TRBD2 over 5 matching bases. Sequencing was performed on PBMCs. The bases are TGTGCCAGCAGTTTATATTCTAGCTTCAACGAGCAGTACTTC. It encodes CASSLYSSFNEQYF.